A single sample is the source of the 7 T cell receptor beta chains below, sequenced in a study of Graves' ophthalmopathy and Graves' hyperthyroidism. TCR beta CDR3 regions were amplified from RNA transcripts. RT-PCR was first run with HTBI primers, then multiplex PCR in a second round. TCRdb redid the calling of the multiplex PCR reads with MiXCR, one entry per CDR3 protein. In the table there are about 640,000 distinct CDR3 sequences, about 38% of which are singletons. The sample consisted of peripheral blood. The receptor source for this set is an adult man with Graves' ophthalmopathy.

For the CDR3, the DNA is TGTGCCAGCAGCTTTGTGGCCGGGACTAACTACGAGCAGTACTTC. It yields the protein CASSFVAGTNYEQYF. This sequence joins TRBV12-3 or TRBV12-4 and TRBJ2-7; 7 bases are shared with TRBD2. This CDR3 is 15 amino acids long. V lost 6 bases, J lost 3 bases, and 11 bases stayed unmatched.

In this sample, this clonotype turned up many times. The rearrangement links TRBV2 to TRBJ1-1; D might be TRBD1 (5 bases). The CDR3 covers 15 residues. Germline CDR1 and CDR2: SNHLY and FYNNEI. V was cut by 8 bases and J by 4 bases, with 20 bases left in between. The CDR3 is CASASGGGRVTEAFF. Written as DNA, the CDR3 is TGTGCCAGCGCCTCCGGGGGGGGACGGGTCACTGAAGCTTTCTTT.

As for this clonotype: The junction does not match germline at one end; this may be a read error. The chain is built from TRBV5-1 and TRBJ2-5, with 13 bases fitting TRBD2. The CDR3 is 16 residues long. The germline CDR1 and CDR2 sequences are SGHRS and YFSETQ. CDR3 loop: CASSFGTSGIRETQYF. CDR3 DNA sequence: TGTGCCAGCAGCTTCGGGACTAGCGGGATTAGGGAGACCCAGTACTTC.

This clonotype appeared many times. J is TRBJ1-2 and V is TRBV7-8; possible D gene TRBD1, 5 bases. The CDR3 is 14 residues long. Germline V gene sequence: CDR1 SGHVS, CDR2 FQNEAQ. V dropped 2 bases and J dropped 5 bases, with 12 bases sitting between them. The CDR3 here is CASSLLAQAYGYTF. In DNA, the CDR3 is TGTGCCAGCAGCTTACTGGCACAGGCTTATGGCTACACCTTC.

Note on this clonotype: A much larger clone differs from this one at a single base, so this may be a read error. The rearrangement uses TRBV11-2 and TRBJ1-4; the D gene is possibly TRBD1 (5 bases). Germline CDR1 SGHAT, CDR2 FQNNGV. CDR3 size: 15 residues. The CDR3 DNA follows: TGTGCCGGCAGCTCACCCTCGACAGATCCAGAAAAACTGTTTTTT. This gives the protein CAGSSPSTDPEKLFF.

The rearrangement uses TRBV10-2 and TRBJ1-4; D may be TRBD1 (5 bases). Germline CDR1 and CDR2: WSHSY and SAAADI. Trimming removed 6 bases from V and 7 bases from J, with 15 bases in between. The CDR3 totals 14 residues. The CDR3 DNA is TGCGCCAGCAGCCCCCAGGGCGTTTCTGAAAAACTGTTTTTT. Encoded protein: CASSPQGVSEKLFF.

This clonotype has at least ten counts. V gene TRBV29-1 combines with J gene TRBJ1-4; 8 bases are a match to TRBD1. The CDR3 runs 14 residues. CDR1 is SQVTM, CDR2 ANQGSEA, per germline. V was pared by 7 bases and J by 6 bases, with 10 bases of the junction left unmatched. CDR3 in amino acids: CSASSGGRYEKLFF. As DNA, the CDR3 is TGCAGCGCCTCGTCAGGGGGCCGTTATGAAAAACTGTTTTTT.